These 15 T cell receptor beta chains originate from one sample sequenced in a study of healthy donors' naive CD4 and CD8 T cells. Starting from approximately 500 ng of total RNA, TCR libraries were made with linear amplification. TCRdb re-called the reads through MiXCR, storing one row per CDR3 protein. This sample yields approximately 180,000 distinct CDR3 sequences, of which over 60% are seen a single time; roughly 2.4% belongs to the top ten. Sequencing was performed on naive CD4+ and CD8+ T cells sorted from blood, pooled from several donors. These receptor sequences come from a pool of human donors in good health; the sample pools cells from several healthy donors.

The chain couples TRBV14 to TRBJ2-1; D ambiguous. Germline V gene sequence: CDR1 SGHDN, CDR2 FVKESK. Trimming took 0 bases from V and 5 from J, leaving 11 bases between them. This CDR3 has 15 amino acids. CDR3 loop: CASSQDPGWDNEQFF. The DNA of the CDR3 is TGTGCCAGCAGCCAAGATCCCGGGTGGGACAATGAGCAGTTCTTC.

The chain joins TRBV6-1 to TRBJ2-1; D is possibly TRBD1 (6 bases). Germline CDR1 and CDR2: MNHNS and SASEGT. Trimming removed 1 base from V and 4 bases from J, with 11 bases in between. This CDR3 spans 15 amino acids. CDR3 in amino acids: CASSEVGTHYNEQFF. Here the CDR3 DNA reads TGTGCCAGCAGTGAAGTGGGGACACATTACAATGAGCAGTTCTTC.

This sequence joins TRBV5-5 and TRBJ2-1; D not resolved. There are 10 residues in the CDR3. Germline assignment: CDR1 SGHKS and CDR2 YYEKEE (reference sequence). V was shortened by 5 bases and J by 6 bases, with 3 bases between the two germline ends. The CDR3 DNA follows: TGTGCCAGCAGGGGCAATGAGCAGTTCTTC. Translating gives CASRGNEQFF.

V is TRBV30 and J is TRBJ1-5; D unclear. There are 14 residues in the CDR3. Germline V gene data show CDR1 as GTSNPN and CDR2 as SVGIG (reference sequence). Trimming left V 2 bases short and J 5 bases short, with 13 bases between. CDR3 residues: CAWSIDIFDQPQHF. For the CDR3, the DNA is TGTGCCTGGAGTATAGACATCTTCGATCAGCCCCAGCATTTT.

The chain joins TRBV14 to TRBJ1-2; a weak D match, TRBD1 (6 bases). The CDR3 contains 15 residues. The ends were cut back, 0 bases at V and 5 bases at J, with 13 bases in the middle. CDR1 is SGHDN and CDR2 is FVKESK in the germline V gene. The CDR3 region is CASSQEGGPYYGYTF. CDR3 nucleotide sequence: TGTGCCAGCAGCCAAGAAGGGGGGCCTTATTATGGCTACACCTTC. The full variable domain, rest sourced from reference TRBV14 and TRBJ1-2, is EAGVTQFPSHSVIEKGQTVTLRCDPISGHDNLYWYRRVMGKEIKFLLHFVKESKQDESGMPNNRFLAERTGGTYSTLKVQPAELEDSGVYFCASSQEGGPYYGYTFGSGTRLTVV.

CDR3 DNA: TGTGCCAGCAGTTACTCGACCGCCCTTGAAGCTTTCTTT. As protein: CASSYSTALEAFF. The gene calls are TRBV6-5 and TRBJ1-1; D call uncertain. Germline values: CDR1 MNHEY, CDR2 SVGAGI. This CDR3 region has 13 residues. V was trimmed by 0 bases and J by 7 bases, leaving 9 bases between them.

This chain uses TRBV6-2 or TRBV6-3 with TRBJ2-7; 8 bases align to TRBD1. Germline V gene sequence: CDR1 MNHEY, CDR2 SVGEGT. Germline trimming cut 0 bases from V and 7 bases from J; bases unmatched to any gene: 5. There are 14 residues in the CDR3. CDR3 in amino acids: CASSYSGQGAEQYF. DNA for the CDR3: TGTGCCAGCAGTTACTCAGGACAGGGTGCTGAGCAGTACTTC.

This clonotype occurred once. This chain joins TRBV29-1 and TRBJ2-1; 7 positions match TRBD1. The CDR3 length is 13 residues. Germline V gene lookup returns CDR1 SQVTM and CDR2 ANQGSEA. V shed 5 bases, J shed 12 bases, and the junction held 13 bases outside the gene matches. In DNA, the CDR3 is TGCAGCGTTTACACCCGACAGGGATTAAGGCAGTTCTTC. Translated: CSVYTRQGLRQFF.

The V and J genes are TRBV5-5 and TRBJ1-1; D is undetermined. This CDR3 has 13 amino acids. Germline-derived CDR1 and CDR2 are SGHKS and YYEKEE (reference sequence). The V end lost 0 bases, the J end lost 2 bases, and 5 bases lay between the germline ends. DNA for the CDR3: TGTGCCAGCAGCTTGGCTAGCAACACTGAAGCTTTCTTT. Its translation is CASSLASNTEAFF.

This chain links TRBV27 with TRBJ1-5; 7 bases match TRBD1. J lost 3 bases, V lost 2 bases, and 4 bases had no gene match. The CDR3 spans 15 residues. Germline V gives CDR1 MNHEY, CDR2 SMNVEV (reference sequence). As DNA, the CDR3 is TGTGCCAGCAGTTTACGGGGACAGATCAATCAGCCCCAGCATTTT. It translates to CASSLRGQINQPQHF.

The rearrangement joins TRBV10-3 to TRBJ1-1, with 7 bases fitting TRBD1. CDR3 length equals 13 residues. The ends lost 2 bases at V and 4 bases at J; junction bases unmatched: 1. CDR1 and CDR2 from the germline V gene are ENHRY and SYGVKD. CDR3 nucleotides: TGTGCCATCAGTGAGGGACAGGTCACTGAAGCTTTCTTT. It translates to CAISEGQVTEAFF.

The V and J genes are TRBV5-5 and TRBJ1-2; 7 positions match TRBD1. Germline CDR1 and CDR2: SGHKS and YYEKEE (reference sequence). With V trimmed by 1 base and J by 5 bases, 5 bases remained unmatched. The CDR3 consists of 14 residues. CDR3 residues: CASSLSGTDYGYTF. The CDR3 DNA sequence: TGTGCCAGCAGCTTGTCAGGGACAGATTATGGCTACACCTTC.

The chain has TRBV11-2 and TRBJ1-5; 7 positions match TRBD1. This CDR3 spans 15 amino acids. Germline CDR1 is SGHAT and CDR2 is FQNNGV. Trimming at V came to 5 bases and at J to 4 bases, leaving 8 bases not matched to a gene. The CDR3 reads CASSLGQAGNQPQHF. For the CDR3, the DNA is TGTGCCAGCAGCCTAGGACAGGCCGGTAATCAGCCCCAGCATTTT.

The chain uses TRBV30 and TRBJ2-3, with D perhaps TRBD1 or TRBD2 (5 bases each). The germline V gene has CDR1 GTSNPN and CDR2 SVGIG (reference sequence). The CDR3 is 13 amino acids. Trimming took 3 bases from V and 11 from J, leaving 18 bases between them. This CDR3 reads CAWSQSDNAGQYF. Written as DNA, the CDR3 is TGTGCCTGGAGCCAGTCGGACAACGCGGGGCAGTATTTT.

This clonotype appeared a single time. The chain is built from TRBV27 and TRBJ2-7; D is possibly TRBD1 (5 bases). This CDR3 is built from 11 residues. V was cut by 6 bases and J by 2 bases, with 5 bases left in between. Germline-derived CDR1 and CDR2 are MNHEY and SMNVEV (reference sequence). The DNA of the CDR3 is TGTGCCAGCAGAGGGGCCTACGAGCAGTACTTC. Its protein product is CASRGAYEQYF.